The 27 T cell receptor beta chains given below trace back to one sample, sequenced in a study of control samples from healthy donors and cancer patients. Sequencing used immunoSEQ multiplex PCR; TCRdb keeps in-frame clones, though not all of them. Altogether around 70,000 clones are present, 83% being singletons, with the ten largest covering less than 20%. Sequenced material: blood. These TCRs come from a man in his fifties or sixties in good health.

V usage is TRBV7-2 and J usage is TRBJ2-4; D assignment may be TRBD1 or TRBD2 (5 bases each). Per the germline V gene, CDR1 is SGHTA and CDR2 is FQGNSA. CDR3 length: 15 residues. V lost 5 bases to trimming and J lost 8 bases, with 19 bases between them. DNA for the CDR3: TGTGCCAGCAGCCCCCGGGGCCGCATGAGGGACATTCAGTACTTC. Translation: CASSPRGRMRDIQYF.

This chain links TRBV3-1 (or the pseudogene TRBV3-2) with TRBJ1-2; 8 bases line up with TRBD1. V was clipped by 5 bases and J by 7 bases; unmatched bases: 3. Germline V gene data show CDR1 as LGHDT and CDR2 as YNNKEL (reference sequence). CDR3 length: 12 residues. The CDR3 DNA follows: TGTGCCAGCAGCGTACAGGGGGTTGGCTACACCTTC. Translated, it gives CASSVQGVGYTF.

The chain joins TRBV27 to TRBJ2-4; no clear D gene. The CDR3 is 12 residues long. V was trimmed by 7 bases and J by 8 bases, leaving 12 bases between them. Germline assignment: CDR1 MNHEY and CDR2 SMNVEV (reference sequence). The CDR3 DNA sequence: TGTGCCAGCACTGGGGTACAACACATTCAGTACTTC. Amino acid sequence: CASTGVQHIQYF.

CDR3 DNA: TGTGCCAGCTCACCCGGGAGGACAGGGGGCGAAGAAAAACTGTTTTTT. Its translation is CASSPGRTGGEEKLFF. The chain is built from TRBV18 and TRBJ1-4; 11 bases match TRBD1. Germline lookup yields CDR1 KGHSH and CDR2 LQKENI. The CDR3 is 16 residues long. V shed 3 bases, J shed 8 bases, and the junction held 8 bases outside the gene matches. The full variable domain, rest sourced from reference TRBV18 and TRBJ1-4, is NAGVMQNPRHLVRRRGQEARLRCSPMKGHSHVYWYRQLPEEGLKFMVYLQKENIIDESGMPKERFSAEFPKEGPSILRIQQVVRGDSAAYFCASSPGRTGGEEKLFFGSGTQLSVL.

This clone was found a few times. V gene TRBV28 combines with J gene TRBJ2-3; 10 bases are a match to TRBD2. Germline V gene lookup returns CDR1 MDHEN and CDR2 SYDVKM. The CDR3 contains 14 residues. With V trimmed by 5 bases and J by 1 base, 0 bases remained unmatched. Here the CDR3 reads CASSLAGGTDTQYF. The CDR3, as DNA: TGTGCCAGCAGTCTAGCGGGGGGCACAGATACGCAGTATTTT.

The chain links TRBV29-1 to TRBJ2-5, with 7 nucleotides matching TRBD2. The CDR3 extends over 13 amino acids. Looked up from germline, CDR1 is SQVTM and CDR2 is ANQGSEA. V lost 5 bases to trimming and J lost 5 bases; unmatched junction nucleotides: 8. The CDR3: CSVSTSRVETQYF. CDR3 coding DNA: TGCAGCGTTTCGACTAGCCGGGTTGAGACCCAGTACTTC.

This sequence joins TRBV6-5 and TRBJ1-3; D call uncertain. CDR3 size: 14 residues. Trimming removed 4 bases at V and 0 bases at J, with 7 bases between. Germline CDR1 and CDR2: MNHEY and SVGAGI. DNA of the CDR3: TGTGCCAGCAGTTCCCGGGTCTCTGGAAACACCATATATTTT. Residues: CASSSRVSGNTIYF.

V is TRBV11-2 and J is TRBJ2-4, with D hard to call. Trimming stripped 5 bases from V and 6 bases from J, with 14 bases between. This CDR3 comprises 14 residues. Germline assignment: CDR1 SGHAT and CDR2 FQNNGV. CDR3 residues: CASSAIPSGNIQYF. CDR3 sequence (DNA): TGTGCCAGCAGCGCAATTCCCTCAGGAAACATTCAGTACTTC. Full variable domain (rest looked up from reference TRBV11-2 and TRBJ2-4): EAGVAQSPRYKIIEKRQSVAFWCNPISGHATLYWYQQILGQGPKLLIQFQNNGVVDDSQLPKDRFSAERLKGVDSTLKIQPAKLEDSAVYLCASSAIPSGNIQYFGAGTRLSVL.

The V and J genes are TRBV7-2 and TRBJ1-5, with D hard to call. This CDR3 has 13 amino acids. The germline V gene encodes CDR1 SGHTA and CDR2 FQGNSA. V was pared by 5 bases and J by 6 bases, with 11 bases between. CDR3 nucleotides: TGTGCCAGCAGCGAAGGCGCAGTTCAGCCCCAGCATTTT. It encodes CASSEGAVQPQHF.

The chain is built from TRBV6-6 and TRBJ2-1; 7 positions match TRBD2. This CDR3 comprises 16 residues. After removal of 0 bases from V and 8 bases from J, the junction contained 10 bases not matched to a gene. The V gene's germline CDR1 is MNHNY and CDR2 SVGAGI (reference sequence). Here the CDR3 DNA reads TGTGCCAGCAGTTACTCAGTGGGGGGGACGTGGCATGAGCAGTTCTTC. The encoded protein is CASSYSVGGTWHEQFF.

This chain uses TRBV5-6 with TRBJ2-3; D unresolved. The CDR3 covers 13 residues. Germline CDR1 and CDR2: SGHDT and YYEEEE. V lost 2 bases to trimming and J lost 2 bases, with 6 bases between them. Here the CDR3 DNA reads TGTGCCAGCAGCTTCTATCCCACAGATACGCAGTATTTT. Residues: CASSFYPTDTQYF.

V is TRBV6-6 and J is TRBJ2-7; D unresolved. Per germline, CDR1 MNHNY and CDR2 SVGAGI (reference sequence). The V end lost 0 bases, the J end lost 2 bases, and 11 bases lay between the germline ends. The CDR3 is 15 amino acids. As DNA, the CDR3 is TGTGCCAGCAGTTACTCTGAAAGTGGGACCTACGAGCAGTACTTC. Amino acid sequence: CASSYSESGTYEQYF.

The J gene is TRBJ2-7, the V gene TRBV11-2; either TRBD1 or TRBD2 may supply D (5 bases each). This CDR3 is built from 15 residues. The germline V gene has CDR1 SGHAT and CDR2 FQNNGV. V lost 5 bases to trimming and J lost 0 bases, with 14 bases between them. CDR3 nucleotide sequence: TGTGCCAGCAGCCCCGGGGACGCCAGCTCCTACGAGCAGTACTTC. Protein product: CASSPGDASSYEQYF.

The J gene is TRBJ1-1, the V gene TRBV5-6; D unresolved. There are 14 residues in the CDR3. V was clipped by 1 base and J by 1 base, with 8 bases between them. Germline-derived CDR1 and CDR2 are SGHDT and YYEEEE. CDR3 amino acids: CASSLLSRNTEAFF. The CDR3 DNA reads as TGTGCCAGCAGCTTGTTAAGCAGGAACACTGAAGCTTTCTTT.

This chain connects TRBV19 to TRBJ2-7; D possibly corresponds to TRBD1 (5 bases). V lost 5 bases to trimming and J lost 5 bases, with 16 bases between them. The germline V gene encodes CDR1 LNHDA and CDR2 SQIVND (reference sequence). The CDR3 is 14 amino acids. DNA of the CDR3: TGTGCCAGTAGTCCCAGGACACGGCCTAACGAGCAGTACTTC. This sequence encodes CASSPRTRPNEQYF.

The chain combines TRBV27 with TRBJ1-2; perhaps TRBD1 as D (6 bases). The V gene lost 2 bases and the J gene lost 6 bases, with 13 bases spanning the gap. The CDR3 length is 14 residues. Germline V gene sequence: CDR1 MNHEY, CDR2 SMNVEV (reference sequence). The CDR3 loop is CASSLKDGGHGYTF. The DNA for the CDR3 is TGTGCCAGCAGTTTAAAGGACGGGGGCCATGGCTACACCTTC.

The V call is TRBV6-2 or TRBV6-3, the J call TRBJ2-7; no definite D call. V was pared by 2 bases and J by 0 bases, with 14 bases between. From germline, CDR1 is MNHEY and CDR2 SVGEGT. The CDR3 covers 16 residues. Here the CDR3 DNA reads TGTGCCAGCAGTTACGGCACCGCTAGGAGCTCCTACGAGCAGTACTTC. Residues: CASSYGTARSSYEQYF.

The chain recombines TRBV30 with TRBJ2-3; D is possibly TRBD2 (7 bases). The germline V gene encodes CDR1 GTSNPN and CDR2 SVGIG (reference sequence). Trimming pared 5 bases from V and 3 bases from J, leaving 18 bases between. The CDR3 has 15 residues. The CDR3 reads CAWGTTGLRTDTQYF. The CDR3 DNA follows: TGTGCCTGGGGGACTACAGGGCTCCGAACAGATACGCAGTATTTT.

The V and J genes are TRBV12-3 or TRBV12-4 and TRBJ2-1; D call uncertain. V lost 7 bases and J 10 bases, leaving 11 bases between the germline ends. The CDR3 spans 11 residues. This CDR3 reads CASTFQAEQFF. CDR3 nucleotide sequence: TGTGCCAGCACCTTCCAGGCAGAGCAGTTCTTC.

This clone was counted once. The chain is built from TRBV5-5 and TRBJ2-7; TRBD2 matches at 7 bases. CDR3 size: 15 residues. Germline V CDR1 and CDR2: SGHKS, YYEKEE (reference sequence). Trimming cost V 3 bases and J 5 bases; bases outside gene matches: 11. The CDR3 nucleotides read TGTGCCAGCAGCTCAATGGCGGGAGTTCGCAACGAGCAGTACTTC. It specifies CASSSMAGVRNEQYF.

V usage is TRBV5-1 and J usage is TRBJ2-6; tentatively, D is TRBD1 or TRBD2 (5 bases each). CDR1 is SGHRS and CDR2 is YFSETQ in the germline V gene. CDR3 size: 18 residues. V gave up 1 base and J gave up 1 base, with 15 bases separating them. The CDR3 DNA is TGCGCCAGCAGCTTGTATGGCAGGGAGTCGTCTGGGGCCAACGTCCTGACTTTC. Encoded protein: CASSLYGRESSGANVLTF. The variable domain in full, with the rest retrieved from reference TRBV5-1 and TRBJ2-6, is KAGVTQTPRYLIKTRGQQVTLSCSPISGHRSVSWYQQTPGQGLQFLFEYFSETQRNKGNFPGRFSGRQFSNSRSEMNVSTLELGDSALYLCASSLYGRESSGANVLTFGAGSRLTVL.

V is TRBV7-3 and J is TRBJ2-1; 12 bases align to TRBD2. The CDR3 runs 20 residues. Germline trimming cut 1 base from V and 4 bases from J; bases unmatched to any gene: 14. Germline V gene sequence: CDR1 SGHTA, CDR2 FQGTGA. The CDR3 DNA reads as TGTGCCAGCAGCTTAATGCCCCTGGCGACTAGCGGGAGTGGGTACAATGAGCAGTTCTTC. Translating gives CASSLMPLATSGSGYNEQFF.

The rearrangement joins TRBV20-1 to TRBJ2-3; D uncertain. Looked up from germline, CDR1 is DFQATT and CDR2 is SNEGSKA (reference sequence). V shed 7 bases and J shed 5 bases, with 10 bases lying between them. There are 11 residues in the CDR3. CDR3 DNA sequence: TGCAGTGAAGTTACGGGAGATACGCAGTATTTT. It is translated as CSEVTGDTQYF.

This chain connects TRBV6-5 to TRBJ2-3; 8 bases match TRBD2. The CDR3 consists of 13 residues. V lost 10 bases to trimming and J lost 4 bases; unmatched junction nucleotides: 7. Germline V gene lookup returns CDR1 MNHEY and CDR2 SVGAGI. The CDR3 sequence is CATRGLVSDTQYF. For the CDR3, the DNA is TGTGCCACGAGGGGACTAGTTTCAGATACGCAGTATTTT.

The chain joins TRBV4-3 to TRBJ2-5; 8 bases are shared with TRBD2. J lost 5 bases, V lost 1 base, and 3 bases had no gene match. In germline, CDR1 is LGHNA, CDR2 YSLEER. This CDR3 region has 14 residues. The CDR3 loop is CASSQGRLAETQYF. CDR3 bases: TGCGCCAGCAGCCAAGGGAGACTAGCGGAGACCCAGTACTTC.

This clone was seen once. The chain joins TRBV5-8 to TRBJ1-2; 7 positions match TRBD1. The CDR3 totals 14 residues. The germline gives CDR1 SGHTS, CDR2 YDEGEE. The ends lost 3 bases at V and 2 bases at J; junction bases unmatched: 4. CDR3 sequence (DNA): TGTGCCAGCAGCTCGATACAGGGGAACTATGGCTACACCTTC. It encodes CASSSIQGNYGYTF. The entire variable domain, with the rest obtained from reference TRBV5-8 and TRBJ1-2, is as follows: EAGVTQSPTHLIKTRGQQATLRCSPISGHTSVYWYQQALGLGLQFLLWYDEGEERNRGNFPPRFSGRQFPNYSSELNVNALELEDSALYLCASSSIQGNYGYTFGSGTRLTVV.

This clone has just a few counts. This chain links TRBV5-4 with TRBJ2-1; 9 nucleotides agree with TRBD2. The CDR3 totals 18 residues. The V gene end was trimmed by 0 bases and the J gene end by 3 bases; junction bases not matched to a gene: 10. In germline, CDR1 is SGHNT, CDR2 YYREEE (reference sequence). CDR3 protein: CASSLVLTPSGNYNEQFF. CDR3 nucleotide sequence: TGTGCCAGCAGCTTGGTCCTAACCCCTAGCGGGAACTACAATGAGCAGTTCTTC.